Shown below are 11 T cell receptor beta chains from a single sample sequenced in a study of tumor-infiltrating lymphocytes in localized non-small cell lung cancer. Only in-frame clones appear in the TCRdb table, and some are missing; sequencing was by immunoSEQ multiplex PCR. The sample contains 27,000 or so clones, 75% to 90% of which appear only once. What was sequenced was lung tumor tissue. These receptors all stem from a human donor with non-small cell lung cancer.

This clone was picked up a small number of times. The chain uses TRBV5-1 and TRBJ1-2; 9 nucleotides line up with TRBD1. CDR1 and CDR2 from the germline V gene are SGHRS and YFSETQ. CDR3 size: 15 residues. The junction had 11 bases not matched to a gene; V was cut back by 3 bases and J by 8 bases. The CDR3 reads CASSSLGTGYEGYTF. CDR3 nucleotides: TGCGCCAGCAGCTCGCTCGGGACAGGGTATGAAGGCTACACCTTC.

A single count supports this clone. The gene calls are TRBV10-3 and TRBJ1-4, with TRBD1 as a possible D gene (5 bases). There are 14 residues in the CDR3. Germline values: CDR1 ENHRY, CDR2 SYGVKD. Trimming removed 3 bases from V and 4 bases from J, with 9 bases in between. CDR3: CAISEQAFNEKLFF. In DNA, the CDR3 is TGTGCCATCAGTGAACAGGCCTTTAATGAAAAACTGTTTTTT.

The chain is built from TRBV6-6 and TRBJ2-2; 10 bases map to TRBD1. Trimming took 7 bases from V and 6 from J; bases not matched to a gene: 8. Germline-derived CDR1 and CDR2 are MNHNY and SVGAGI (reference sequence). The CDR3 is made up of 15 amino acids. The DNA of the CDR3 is TGTGCCAGCATCTACACGACAGGGGGCCCCGGGGAGCTGTTTTTT. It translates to CASIYTTGGPGELFF.

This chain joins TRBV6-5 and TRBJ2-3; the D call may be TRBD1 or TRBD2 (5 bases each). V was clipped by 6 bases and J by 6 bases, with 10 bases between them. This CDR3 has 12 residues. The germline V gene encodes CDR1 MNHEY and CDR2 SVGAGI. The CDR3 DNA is TGTGCCAGCAGGGGGGATCGGGATACGCAGTATTTT. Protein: CASRGDRDTQYF.

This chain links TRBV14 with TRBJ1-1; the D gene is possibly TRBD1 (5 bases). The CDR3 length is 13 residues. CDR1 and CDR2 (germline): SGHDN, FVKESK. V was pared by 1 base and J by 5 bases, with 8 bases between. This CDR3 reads CASSQGQGTEAFF. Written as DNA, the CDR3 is TGTGCCAGCAGCCAAGGTCAGGGTACTGAAGCTTTCTTT.

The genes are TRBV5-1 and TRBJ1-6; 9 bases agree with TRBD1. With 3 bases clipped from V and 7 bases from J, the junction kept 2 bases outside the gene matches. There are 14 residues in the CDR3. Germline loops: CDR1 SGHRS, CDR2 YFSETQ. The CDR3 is CASSSDRGNSPLHF. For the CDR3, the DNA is TGCGCCAGCAGCTCCGACAGGGGGAATTCACCCCTCCACTTT.

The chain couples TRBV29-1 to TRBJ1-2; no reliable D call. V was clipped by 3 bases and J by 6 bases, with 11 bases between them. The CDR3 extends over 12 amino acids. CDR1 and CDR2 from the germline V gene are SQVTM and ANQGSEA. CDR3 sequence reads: CSVDGVLDGYTF. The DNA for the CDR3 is TGCAGCGTTGACGGGGTGTTGGATGGCTACACCTTC.

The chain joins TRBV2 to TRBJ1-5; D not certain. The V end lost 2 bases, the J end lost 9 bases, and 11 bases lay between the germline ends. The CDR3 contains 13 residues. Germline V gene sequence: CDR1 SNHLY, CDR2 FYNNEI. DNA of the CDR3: TGTGCCAGCAGTGAATTCACCGGTTCGCCCCAGCATTTT. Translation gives CASSEFTGSPQHF.

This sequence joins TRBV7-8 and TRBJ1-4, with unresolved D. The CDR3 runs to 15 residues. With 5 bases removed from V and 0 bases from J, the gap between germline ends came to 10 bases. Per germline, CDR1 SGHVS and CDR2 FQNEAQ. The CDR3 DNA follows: TGTGCCAGCAGCCCGGGAGCCGCAACTAATGAAAAACTGTTTTTT. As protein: CASSPGAATNEKLFF.

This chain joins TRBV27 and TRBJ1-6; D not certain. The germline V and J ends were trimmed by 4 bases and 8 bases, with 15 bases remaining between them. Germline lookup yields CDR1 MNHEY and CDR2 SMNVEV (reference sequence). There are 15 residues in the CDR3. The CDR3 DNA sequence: TGTGCCAGCAGTTGGAGGGTGAGTACGCATTCACCCCTCCACTTT. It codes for CASSWRVSTHSPLHF.

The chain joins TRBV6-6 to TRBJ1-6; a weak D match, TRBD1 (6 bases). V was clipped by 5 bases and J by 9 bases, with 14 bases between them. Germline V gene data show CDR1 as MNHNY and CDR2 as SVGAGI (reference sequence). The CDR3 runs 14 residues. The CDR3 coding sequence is TGTGCCAGCAGTACAGAAGGGGGTACTTCACCCCTCCACTTT. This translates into CASSTEGGTSPLHF.